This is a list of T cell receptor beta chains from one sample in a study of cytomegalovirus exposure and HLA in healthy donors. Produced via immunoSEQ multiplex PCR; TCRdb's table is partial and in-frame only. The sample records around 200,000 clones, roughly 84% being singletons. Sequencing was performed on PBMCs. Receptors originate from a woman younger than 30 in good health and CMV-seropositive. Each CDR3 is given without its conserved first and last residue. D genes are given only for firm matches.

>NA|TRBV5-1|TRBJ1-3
ASSPGQISGNTIY
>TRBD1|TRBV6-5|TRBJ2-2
ASSSWTGGSGELF
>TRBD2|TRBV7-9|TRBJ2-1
ASSESGGPYNEQF
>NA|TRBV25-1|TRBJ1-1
ASSDRGLNTEAF
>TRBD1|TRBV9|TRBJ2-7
ASSVDPTGYEQY
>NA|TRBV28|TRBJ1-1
ASSFGQSEAF
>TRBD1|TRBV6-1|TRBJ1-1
ASSSGQGATEAF
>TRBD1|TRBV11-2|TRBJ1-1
ASRMTGRGVRHTEAF
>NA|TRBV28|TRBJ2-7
ASSSPSGPYEQY
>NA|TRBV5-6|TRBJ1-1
ASSFPAGANTEAF
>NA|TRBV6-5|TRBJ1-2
ASSYSSVGSPI
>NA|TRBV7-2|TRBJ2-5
ASSPGTVGTQY
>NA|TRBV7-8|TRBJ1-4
ASSPSRATNEKLF
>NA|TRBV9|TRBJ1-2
ASSVGRDGYT
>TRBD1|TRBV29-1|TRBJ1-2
SVKTGLRGYGYT
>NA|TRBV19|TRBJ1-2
ASMAGGYGYT
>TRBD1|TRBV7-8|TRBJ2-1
ASSLKPGQSNEQF
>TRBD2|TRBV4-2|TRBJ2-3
ATSPRGGPDTQY
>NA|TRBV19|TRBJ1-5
ASSIVGLLSGQPQH
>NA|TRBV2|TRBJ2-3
ASSDGGLRTDTQY
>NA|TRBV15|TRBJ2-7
ATSGGLLGATGEQY
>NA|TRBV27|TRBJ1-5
ASNRSGSGSNQPQH
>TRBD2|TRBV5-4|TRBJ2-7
ASSLAGSTGGQY
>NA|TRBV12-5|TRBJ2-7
ASGSRQGSYEQY
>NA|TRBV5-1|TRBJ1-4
ASRSGAPNEKLF
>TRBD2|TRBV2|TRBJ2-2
ASGREGNTGELF
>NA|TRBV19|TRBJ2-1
ASGRSGNEQF
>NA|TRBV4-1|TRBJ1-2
ASSQVALGVNT
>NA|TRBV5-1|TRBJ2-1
ASSPRAGAPNEQF
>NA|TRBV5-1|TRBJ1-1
ASSLLGGRENTEAF
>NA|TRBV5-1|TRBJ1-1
ASSFSGHQNTEAF
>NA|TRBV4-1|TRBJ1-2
ASSQVNGEGYT
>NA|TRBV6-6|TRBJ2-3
ASSYAGRTDTQY
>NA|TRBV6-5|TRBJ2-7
ASSARGYEQY
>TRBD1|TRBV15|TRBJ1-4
ASYRGGGTNEKLF
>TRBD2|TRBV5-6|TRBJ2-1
ASSSTIGLAGNNEQF
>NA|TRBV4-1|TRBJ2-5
ASSQEQLKETQY
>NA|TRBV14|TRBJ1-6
ASSQGGRGYNSPLH
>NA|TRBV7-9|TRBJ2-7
ASSLFHQVGYEQY
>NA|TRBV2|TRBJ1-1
ASSEEVNTEAF
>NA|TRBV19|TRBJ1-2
ASSPTTTGFGYGYT